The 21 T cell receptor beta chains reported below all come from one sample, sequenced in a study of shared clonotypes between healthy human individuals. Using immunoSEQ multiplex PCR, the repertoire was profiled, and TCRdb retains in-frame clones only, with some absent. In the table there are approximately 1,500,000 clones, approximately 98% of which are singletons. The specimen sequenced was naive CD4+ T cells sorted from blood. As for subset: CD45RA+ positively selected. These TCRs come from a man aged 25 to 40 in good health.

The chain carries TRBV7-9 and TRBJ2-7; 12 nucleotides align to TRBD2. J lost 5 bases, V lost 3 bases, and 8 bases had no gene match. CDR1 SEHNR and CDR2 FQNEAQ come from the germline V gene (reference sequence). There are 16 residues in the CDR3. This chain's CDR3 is CASSFPPSGRVNEQYF. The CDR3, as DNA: TGTGCCAGCAGCTTCCCCCCTAGCGGGAGGGTCAACGAGCAGTACTTC.

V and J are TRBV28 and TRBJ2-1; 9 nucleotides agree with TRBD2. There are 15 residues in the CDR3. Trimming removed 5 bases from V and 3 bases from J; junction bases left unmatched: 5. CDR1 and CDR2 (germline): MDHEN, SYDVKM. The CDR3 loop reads CASSPTSGIYNEQFF. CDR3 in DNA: TGTGCCAGCAGTCCGACTAGCGGAATCTACAATGAGCAGTTCTTC.

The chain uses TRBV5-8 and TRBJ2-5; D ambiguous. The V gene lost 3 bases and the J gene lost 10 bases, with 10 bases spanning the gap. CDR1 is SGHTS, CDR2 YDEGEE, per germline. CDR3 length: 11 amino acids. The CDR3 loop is CASSSSVNQYF. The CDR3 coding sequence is TGTGCCAGCAGCTCTTCGGTTAACCAGTACTTC.

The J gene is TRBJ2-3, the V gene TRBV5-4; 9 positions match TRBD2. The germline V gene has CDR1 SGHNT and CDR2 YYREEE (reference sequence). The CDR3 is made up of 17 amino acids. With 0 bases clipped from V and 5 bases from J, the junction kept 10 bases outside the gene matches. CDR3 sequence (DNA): TGTGCCAGCAGCTTGGGGTTGATGCGGGAGGGGCAAGATACGCAGTATTTT. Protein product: CASSLGLMREGQDTQYF.

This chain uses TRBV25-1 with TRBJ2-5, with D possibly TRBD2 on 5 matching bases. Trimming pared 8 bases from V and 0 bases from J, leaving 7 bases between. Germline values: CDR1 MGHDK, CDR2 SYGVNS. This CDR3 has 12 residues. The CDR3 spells CASGGYQETQYF. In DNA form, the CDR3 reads TGTGCCAGCGGAGGTTACCAAGAGACCCAGTACTTC.

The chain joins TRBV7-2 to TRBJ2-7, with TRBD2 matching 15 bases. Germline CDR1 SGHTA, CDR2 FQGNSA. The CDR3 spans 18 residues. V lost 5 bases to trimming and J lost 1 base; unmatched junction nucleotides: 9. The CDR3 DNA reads TGTGCCAGCAGCCTCGGGACTAGCGGGAGGACTAGATCCTACGAGCAGTACTTC. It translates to CASSLGTSGRTRSYEQYF.

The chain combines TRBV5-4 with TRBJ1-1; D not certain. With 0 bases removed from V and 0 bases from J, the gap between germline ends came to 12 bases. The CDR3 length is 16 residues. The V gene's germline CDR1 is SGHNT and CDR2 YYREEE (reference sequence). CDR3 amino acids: CASSLGADRLNTEAFF. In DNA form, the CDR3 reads TGTGCCAGCAGCTTGGGGGCCGACCGGTTGAACACTGAAGCTTTCTTT.

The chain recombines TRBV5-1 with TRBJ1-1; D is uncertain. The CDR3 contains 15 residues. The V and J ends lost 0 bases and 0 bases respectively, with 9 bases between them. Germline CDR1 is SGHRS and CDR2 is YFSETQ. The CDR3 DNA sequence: TGCGCCAGCAGCTTGGGCATAGGAATGAACACTGAAGCTTTCTTT. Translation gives CASSLGIGMNTEAFF.

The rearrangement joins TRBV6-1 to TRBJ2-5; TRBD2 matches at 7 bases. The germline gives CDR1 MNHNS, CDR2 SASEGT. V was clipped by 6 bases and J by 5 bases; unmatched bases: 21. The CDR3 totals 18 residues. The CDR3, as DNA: TGTGCCAGCAGGGAAATGCCGGGACTAAGGATATTAGGGGAGACCCAGTACTTC. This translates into CASREMPGLRILGETQYF.

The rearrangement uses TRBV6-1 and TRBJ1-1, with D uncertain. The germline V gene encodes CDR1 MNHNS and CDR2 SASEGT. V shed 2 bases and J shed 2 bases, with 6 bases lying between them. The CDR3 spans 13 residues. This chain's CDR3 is CASSEMANTEAFF. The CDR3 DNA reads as TGTGCCAGCAGTGAAATGGCTAACACTGAAGCTTTCTTT.

This CDR3 reads CASMRQTTQYF. CDR3 bases: TGTGCCAGTATGAGGCAGACTACGCAGTATTTT. The rearrangement links TRBV19 to TRBJ2-3; D gene unclear. CDR1 is LNHDA, CDR2 SQIVND, per germline (reference sequence). The V end lost 7 bases, the J end lost 8 bases, and 10 bases lay between the germline ends. The CDR3 loop spans 11 amino acids.

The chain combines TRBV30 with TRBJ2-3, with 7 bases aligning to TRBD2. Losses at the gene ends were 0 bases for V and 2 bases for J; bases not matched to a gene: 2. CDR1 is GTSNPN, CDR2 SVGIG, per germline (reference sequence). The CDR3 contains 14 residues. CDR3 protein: CAWSVSGVTDTQYF. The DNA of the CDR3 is TGTGCCTGGAGTGTAAGCGGGGTCACAGATACGCAGTATTTT.

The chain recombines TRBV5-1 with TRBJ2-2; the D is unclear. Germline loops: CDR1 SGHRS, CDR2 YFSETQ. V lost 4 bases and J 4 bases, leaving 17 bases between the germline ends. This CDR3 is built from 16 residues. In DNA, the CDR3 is TGCGCCAGCAGCCCGCTTGCAGTCCGGGCCACCGGGGAGCTGTTTTTT. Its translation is CASSPLAVRATGELFF.

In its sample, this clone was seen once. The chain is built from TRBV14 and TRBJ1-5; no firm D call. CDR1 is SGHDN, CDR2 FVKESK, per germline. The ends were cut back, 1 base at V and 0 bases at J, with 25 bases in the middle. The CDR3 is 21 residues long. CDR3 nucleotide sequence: TGTGCCAGCAGCCAAGCTCGGATCAGTCAGCCGAAAACGTATAGCAATCAGCCCCAGCATTTT. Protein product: CASSQARISQPKTYSNQPQHF.

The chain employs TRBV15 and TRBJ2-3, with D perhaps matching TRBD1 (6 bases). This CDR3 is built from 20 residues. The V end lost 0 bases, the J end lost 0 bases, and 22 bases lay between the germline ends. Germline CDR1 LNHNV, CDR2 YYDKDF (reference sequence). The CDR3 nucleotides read TGTGCCACCAGCAGAGAGTTTAGTGGGAGAGGGGGTGCTAGCACAGATACGCAGTATTTT. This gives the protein CATSREFSGRGGASTDTQYF. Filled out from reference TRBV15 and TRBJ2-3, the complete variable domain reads DAMVIQNPRYQVTQFGKPVTLSCSQTLNHNVMYWYQQKSSQAPKLLFHYYDKDFNNEADTPDNFQSRRPNTSFCFLDIRSPGLGDTAMYLCATSREFSGRGGASTDTQYFGPGTRLTVL.

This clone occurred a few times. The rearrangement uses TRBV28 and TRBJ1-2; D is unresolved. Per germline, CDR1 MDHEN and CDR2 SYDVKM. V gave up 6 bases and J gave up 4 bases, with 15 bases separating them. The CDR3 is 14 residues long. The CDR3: CASRELGTVYGYTF. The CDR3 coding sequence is TGTGCCAGCAGGGAATTGGGAACAGTCTATGGCTACACCTTC.

Here the CDR3 reads CASSQFSEMSSGNTIYF. In DNA, the CDR3 is TGCGCCAGCAGCCAGTTTTCGGAGATGAGCTCTGGAAACACCATATATTTT. This chain uses TRBV4-3 with TRBJ1-3; D gene ambiguous. The V and J ends lost 3 bases and 0 bases respectively, with 15 bases between them. CDR3 length: 17 residues. The germline CDR1 and CDR2 sequences are LGHNA and YSLEER.

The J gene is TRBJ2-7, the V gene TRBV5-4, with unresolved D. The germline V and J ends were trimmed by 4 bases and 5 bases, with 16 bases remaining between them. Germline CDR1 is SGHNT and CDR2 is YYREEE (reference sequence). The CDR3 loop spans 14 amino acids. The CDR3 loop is CASSPGPDGDEQYF. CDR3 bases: TGTGCCAGCAGCCCAGGACCAGATGGGGACGAGCAGTACTTC.

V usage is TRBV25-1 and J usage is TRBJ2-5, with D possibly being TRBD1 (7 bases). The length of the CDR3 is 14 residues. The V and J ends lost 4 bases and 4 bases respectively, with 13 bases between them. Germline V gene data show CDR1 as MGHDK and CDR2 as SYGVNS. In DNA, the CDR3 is TGTGCCAGCAGTGCCTCAGGGGGGTCAGAGACCCAGTACTTC. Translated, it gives CASSASGGSETQYF. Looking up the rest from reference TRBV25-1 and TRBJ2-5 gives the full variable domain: EADIYQTPRYLVIGTGKKITLECSQTMGHDKMYWYQQDPGMELHLIHYSYGVNSTEKGDLSSESTVSRIRTEHFPLTLESARPSHTSQYLCASSASGGSETQYFGPGTRLLVL.

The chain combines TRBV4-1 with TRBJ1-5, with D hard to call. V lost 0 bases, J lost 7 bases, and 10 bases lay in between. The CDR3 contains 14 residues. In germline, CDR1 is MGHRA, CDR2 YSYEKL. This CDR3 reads CASSQDRFSQPQHF. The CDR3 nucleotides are TGCGCCAGCAGCCAAGATAGGTTTAGCCAGCCCCAGCATTTT.

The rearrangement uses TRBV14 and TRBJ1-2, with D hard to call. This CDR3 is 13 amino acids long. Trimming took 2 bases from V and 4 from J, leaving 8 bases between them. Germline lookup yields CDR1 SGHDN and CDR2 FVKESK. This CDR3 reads CASSQITAYGYTF. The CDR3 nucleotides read TGTGCCAGCAGCCAAATAACGGCCTATGGCTACACCTTC. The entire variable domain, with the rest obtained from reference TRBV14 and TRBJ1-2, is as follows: EAGVTQFPSHSVIEKGQTVTLRCDPISGHDNLYWYRRVMGKEIKFLLHFVKESKQDESGMPNNRFLAERTGGTYSTLKVQPAELEDSGVYFCASSQITAYGYTFGSGTRLTVV.